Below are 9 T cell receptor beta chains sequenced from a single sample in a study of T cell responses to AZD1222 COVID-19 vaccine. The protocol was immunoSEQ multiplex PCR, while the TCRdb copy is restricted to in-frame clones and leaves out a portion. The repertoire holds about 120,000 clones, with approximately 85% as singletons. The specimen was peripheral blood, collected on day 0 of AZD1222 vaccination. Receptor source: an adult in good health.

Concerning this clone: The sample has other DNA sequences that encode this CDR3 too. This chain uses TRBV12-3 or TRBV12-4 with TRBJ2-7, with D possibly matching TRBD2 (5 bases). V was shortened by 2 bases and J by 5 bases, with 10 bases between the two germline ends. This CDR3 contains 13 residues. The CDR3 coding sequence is TGTGCCAGCAGTTTAACGGGGTTCAACGAGCAGTACTTC. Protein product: CASSLTGFNEQYF.

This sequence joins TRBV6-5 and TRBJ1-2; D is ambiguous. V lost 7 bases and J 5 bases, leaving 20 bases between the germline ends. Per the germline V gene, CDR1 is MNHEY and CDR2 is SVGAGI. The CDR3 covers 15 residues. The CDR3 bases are TGTGCCAGCACCCACGAGGGCGGATCTGCTTATGGCTACACCTTC. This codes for CASTHEGGSAYGYTF.

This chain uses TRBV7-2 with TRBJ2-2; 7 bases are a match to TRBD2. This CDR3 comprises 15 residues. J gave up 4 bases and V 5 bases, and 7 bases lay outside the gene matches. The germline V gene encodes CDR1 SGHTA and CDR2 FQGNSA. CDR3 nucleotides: TGTGCCAGCAGCCAACGCGGGGGATCCACCGGGGAGCTGTTTTTT. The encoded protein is CASSQRGGSTGELFF.

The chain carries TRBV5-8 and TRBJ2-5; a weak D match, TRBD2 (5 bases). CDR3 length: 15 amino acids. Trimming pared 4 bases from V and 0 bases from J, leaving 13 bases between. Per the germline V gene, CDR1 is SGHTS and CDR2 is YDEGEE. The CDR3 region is CASSRADGNQETQYF. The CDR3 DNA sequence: TGTGCCAGCAGCCGAGCGGACGGGAACCAAGAGACCCAGTACTTC.

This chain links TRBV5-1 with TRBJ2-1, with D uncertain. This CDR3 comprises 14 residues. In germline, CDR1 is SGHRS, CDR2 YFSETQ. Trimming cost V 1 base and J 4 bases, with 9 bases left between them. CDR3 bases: TGCGCCAGCAGCTTGAACAGTCGATACAATGAGCAGTTCTTC. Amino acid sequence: CASSLNSRYNEQFF.

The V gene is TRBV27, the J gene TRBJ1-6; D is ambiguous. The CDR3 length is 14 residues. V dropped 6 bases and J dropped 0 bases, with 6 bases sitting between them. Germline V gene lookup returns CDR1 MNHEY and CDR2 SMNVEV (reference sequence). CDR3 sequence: CASRGSSYNSPLHF. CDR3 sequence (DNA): TGTGCCAGCAGGGGAAGCTCCTATAATTCACCCCTCCACTTT.

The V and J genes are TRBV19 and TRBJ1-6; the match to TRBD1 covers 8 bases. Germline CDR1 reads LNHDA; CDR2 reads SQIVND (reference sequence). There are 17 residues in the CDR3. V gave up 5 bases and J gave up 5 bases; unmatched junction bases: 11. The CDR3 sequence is CASSGDRDRPNNSPLHF. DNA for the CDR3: TGTGCCAGTAGTGGGGACCGGGACAGGCCGAATAATTCACCCCTCCACTTT.

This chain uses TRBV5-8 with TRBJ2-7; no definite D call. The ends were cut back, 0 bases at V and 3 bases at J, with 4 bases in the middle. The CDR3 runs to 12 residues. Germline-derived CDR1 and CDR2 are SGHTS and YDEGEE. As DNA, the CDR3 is TGTGCCAGCAGCTTGGAGCTCTACGAGCAGTACTTC. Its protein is CASSLELYEQYF.

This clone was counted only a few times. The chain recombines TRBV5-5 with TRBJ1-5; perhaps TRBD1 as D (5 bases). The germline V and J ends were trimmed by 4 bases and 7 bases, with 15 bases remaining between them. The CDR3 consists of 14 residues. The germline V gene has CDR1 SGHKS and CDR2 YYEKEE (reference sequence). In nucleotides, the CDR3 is TGTGCCAGCAGCCCTGACCCAGGGTTCCAGCCCCAGCATTTT. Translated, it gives CASSPDPGFQPQHF.